This TCR beta chain was captured by sequencing in a study of cytomegalovirus exposure and HLA in healthy donors. The PCR contained 60 Vbeta and 13 Jbeta primers. Assay: immunoSEQ multiplex PCR; the TCRdb copy retains only in-frame clones and omits some. This table has under 95,000 clones, about 76% appearing once. Worth noting for this clone: At one end, the junction sequence differs from germline, possibly due to a read error. Other nucleotide sequences in the sample specify the same CDR3.

The CDR3 contains 17 residues. Germline assignment: CDR1 PRHDT and CDR2 FYEKMQ (reference sequence). This TCR was recovered from a woman between 40 and 55 years old in good health and CMV-seropositive. The V call is TRBV13, the J call TRBJ1-1; perhaps TRBD1 as D (5 bases). Sequenced input: PBMCs. CDR3 DNA: TGTGCTAGCAGCTTAGTCCCCCTGGCCCAGGGAGGAACTGAAGCTTTCTTT. As protein: CASSLVPLAQGGTEAFF.